Reported below is one T cell receptor beta chain. J was trimmed by 0 bases and V by 3 bases; bases with no gene match: 5. The CDR3 consists of 15 residues. Germline V gene lookup returns CDR1 SGDLS and CDR2 YYNGEE. This table comes from immunoSEQ multiplex PCR, and its TCRdb copy is limited to in-frame clones, with some not included. In the table there are 110,000 to 150,000 clones, 80% to 85% of which are singletons. The data stem from a study of blood T cell repertoires in COVID-19. Study details: Samples representing acute and convalescent COVID-19 were sourced from the United States, Italy and Spain. The analysed material was cDNA or gDNA that came from T cells, B-cell-depleted T cells, or PBMCs.

The rearrangement links TRBV9 to TRBJ1-2; 7 bases are shared with TRBD1. The sequencing sample was made of peripheral blood. The TCR originated in a human donor in a cohort sampled during active COVID-19. The CDR3 nucleotides read TGTGCCAGCAGCGCAGGGGGGCGTACTAACTATGGCTACACCTTC. It is translated as CASSAGGRTNYGYTF.